One sample yielded the 15 T cell receptor beta chains listed below, sequenced in a study of T cell responses to AZD1222 COVID-19 vaccine. Profiled with immunoSEQ multiplex PCR; TCRdb holds only in-frame clones, not every one. The sample carries roughly 130,000 clones, around 84% recorded once. The starting material was peripheral blood, obtained on day 0 of AZD1222 vaccination. Receptors originate from an adult in good health.

This clone was counted only a few times. This chain uses TRBV19 with TRBJ2-5, with 12 bases fitting TRBD2. V trimming: 4 bases; J trimming: 5 bases; junction bases outside the gene matches: 5. The CDR3 has 15 amino acids. Germline assignment: CDR1 LNHDA and CDR2 SQIVND (reference sequence). CDR3: CASSTSGLAGETQYF. The CDR3 DNA follows: TGTGCCAGTAGTACCTCGGGACTAGCGGGTGAGACCCAGTACTTC. The entire variable domain, with the rest obtained from reference TRBV19 and TRBJ2-5, is as follows: DGGITQSPKYLFRKEGQNVTLSCEQNLNHDAMYWYRQDPGQGLRLIYYSQIVNDFQKGDIAEGYSVSREKKESFPLTVTSAQKNPTAFYLCASSTSGLAGETQYFGPGTRLLVL.

This chain links TRBV5-1 with TRBJ2-1; weak D call: TRBD1 (6 bases). V was shortened by 3 bases and J by 3 bases, with 16 bases between the two germline ends. The length of the CDR3 is 16 residues. Germline V gene lookup returns CDR1 SGHRS and CDR2 YFSETQ. The CDR3 DNA follows: TGCGCCAGCAGCTCTCAACGGACAGCAGACTACAATGAGCAGTTCTTC. Its protein product is CASSSQRTADYNEQFF.

The chain has TRBV7-8 and TRBJ2-2; D gene uncertain. V lost 3 bases and J lost 0, with 11 bases in between. The CDR3 spans 16 residues. CDR1 and CDR2 from the germline V gene are SGHVS and FQNEAQ. This chain's CDR3 is CASSFESRSNTGELFF. The CDR3 region has the DNA TGTGCCAGCAGCTTTGAGTCTAGATCGAACACCGGGGAGCTGTTTTTT. Together with reference TRBV7-8 and TRBJ2-2, the CDR3 gives the full variable domain: GAGVSQSPRYKVAKRGQDVALRCDPISGHVSLFWYQQALGQGPEFLTYFQNEAQLDKSGLPSDRFFAERPEGSVSTLKIQRTQQEDSAVYLCASSFESRSNTGELFFGEGSRLTVL.

V and J are TRBV13 and TRBJ1-2, with 8 bases that match TRBD1. Germline CDR1 is PRHDT and CDR2 is FYEKMQ (reference sequence). J gave up 5 bases and V 4 bases, and 3 bases lay outside the gene matches. The length of the CDR3 is 13 residues. The CDR3 DNA reads TGTGCCAGCAGCTCCCGACAGGGGTATGGCTACACCTTC. It specifies CASSSRQGYGYTF.

V is TRBV7-8 and J is TRBJ1-5; D is possibly TRBD1 (6 bases). This CDR3 is 16 amino acids long. Germline V gives CDR1 SGHVS, CDR2 FQNEAQ. The V end lost 5 bases, the J end lost 5 bases, and 19 bases lay between the germline ends. In nucleotides, the CDR3 is TGTGCCAGCAGCGGCGAATTCCGGGACACTTATCAGCCCCAGCATTTT. Its protein product is CASSGEFRDTYQPQHF.

The genes are TRBV12-3 or TRBV12-4 and TRBJ1-2, with D unresolved. The CDR3 totals 13 residues. V shed 8 bases and J shed 0 bases, with 10 bases lying between them. For the CDR3, the DNA is TGTGCCAGCGGTTCCGATTCTAACTATGGCTACACCTTC. Its translation is CASGSDSNYGYTF.

V and J are TRBV27 and TRBJ2-1, with 12 bases lining up with TRBD2. The CDR3 contains 21 residues. Germline CDR1 is MNHEY and CDR2 is SMNVEV (reference sequence). Trimming removed 3 bases from V and 6 bases from J; junction bases left unmatched: 21. Here the CDR3 DNA reads TGTGCCAGCAGTTTGGGACAACAGGATTTTTATTCGACTAGCGGGAGCAATGAGCAGTTCTTC. Translation gives CASSLGQQDFYSTSGSNEQFF.

The chain has TRBV19 and TRBJ2-2, with D possibly being TRBD2 (5 bases). Germline assignment: CDR1 LNHDA and CDR2 SQIVND (reference sequence). The CDR3 sequence is 16 residues long. V shed 0 bases and J shed 1 base, with 9 bases lying between them. CDR3 in amino acids: CASSIDREQNTGELFF. Written as DNA, the CDR3 is TGTGCCAGTAGTATAGATCGGGAACAGAACACCGGGGAGCTGTTTTTT.

The chain employs TRBV6-6 and TRBJ2-1; 12 nucleotides align to TRBD2. Germline V gene sequence: CDR1 MNHNY, CDR2 SVGAGI (reference sequence). The J segment lost 12 bases and the V segment lost 2 bases, leaving 8 bases of the junction unmatched. CDR3 size: 15 residues. CDR3 nucleotide sequence: TGTGCCAGCAGTTACGAGAGACTAGCGGGGGAGGGGCAGTTCTTC. Protein product: CASSYERLAGEGQFF.

The chain has TRBV6-5 and TRBJ2-1; 8 nucleotides agree with TRBD2. CDR1 is MNHEY, CDR2 SVGAGI, per germline. The CDR3 is made up of 13 amino acids. V lost 7 bases to trimming and J lost 11 bases; unmatched junction nucleotides: 10. For the CDR3, the DNA is TGTGCCAGCACCCAAGCGGGGGTAAATAAGCAGTTCTTC. Its translation is CASTQAGVNKQFF.

V and J are TRBV28 and TRBJ2-1; D unclear. Looked up from germline, CDR1 is MDHEN and CDR2 is SYDVKM. V was pared by 6 bases and J by 9 bases, with 12 bases between. The CDR3 extends over 12 amino acids. CDR3 amino acids: CASSEQRSEQFF. The CDR3, as DNA: TGTGCCAGCAGCGAGCAACGCAGTGAGCAGTTCTTC. Complete variable domain (other parts from reference TRBV28 and TRBJ2-1): DVKVTQSSRYLVKRTGEKVFLECVQDMDHENMFWYRQDPGLGLRLIYFSYDVKMKEKGDIPEGYSVSREKKERFSLILESASTNQTSMYLCASSEQRSEQFFGPGTRLTVL.

This clone was seen only a few times. The V gene is TRBV21-1, the J gene TRBJ2-6. TRBV21-1 is a pseudogene. The CDR3 extends over 17 amino acids. CDR3 residues: CASSNMTVNSGANVLTF. CDR3 DNA sequence: TGTGCCAGCAGCAACATGACGGTAAACTCTGGGGCCAACGTCCTGACTTTC.

The chain has TRBV7-8 and TRBJ1-1, with a possible D match to TRBD1 (5 bases). V lost 2 bases and J lost 3, with 10 bases in between. Germline assignment: CDR1 SGHVS and CDR2 FQNEAQ. The CDR3 has 14 amino acids. CDR3 loop: CASSLLRGDTEAFF. The CDR3, as DNA: TGTGCCAGCAGCTTATTACGAGGGGACACTGAAGCTTTCTTT.

The gene calls are TRBV18 and TRBJ2-7, with TRBD1 as a possible D gene (6 bases). V dropped 4 bases and J dropped 2 bases, with 9 bases sitting between them. The CDR3 covers 13 residues. Germline lookup yields CDR1 KGHSH and CDR2 LQKENI. This CDR3 is CASSQGQTYEQYF. CDR3 coding DNA: TGTGCCAGCTCACAAGGACAGACCTACGAGCAGTACTTC.

This clone appeared a few times. This specimen includes other DNA sequences encoding the same CDR3. The chain joins TRBV7-2 to TRBJ2-3, with unresolved D. Trimming left V 5 bases short and J 0 bases short, with 12 bases between. Germline CDR1 is SGHTA and CDR2 is FQGNSA. The CDR3 runs 15 residues. CDR3 sequence (DNA): TGTGCCAGCAGCCCTGATTACCTTAGCACAGATACGCAGTATTTT. Protein sequence: CASSPDYLSTDTQYF.